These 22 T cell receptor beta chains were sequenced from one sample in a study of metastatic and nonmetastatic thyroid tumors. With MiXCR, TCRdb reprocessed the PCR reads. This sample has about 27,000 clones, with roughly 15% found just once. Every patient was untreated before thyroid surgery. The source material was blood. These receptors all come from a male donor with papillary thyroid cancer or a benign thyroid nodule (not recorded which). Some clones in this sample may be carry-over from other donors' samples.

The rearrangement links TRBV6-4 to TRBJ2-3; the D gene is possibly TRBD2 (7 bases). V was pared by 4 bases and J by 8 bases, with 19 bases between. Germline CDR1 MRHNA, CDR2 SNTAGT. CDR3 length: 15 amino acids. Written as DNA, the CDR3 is TGTGCCAGCAGTGCCAGCGGAGGGGGGGCCGTTACGCAGTATTTT. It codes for CASSASGGGAVTQYF.

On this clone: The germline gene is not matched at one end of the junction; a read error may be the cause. The CDR3 sequence: CASSLEVPYQQYF. For the CDR3, the DNA is TGTGCCAGCAGCTTGGAGGTCCCCTACCAGCAGTACTTC. The rearrangement uses TRBV5-4 and TRBJ2-7, with no clear D. This CDR3 region has 13 residues. In germline, CDR1 is SGHNT, CDR2 YYREEE (reference sequence).

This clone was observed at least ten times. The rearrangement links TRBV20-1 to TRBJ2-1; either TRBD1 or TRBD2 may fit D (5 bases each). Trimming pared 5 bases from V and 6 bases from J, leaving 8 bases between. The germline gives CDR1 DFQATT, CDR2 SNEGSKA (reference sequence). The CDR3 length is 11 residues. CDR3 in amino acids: CSAPGANEQFF. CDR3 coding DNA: TGCAGTGCTCCCGGGGCCAATGAGCAGTTCTTC.

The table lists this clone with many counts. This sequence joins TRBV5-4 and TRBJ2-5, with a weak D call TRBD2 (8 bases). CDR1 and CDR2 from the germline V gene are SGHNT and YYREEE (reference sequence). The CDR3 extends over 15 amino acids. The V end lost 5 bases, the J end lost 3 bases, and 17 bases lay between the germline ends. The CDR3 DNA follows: TGTGCCAGCAGGTCGGGGGGGACAGCGGAAGAGACCCAGTACTTC. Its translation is CASRSGGTAEETQYF.

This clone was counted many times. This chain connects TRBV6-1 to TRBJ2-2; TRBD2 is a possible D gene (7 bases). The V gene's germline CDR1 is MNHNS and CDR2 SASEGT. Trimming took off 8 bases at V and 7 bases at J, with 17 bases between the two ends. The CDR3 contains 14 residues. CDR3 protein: CASAGAPGGGELFF. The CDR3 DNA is TGTGCCAGCGCGGGGGCCCCCGGGGGCGGGGAGCTGTTTTTT.

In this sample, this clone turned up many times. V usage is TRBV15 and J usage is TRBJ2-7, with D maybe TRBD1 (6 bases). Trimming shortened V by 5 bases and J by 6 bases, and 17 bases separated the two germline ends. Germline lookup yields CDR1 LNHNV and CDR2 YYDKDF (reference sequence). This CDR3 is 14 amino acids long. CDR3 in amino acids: CATSQGAQGREQYF. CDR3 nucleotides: TGTGCCACCAGCCAAGGGGCACAGGGCCGCGAGCAGTACTTC.

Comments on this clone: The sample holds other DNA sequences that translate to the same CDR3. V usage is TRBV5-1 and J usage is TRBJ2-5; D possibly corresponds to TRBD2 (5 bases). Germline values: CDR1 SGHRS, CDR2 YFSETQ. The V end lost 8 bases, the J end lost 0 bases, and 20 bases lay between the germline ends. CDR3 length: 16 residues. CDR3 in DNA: TGCGCCAGTAGCCGGGGTGCCCCTCAGTACCAAGAGACCCAGTACTTC. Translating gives CASSRGAPQYQETQYF.

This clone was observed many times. DNA for the CDR3: TGTGCCAGCAGTGACGGGACAGGCCTCTACCGGCAGTACTTC. Its protein is CASSDGTGLYRQYF. The J gene is TRBJ2-7, the V gene TRBV25-1, with 8 positions matching TRBD1. Unmatched junction bases numbered 10, after V lost 3 bases and J lost 9 bases. The germline V gene encodes CDR1 MGHDK and CDR2 SYGVNS. This CDR3 region has 14 residues.

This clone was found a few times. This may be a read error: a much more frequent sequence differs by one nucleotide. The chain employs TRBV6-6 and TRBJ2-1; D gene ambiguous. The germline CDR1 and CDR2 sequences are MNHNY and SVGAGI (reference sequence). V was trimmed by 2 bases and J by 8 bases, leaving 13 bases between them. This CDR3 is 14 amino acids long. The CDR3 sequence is CASSYLYASYEQFF. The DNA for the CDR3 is TGTGCCAGCAGTTACCTTTATGCCTCCTATGAGCAGTTCTTC.

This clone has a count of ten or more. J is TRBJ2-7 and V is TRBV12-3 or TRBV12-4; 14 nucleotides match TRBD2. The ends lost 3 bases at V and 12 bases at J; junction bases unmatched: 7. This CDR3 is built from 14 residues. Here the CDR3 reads CASSFGTSGSPMYF. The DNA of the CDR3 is TGTGCCAGCAGTTTTGGGACTAGCGGGAGTCCAATGTACTTC.

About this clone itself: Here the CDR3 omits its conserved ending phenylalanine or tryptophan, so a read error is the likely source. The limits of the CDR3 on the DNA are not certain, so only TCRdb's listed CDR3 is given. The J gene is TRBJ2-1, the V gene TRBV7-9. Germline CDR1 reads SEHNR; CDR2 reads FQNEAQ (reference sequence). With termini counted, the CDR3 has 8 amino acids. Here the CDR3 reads CASTFQAT.

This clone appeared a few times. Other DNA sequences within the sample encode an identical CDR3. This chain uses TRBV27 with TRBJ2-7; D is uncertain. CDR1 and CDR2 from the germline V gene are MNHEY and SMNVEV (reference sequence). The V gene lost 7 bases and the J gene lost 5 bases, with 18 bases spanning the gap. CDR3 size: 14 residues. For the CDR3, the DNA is TGTGCCAGCATAGGCGCCCCGAACTACGACGAGCAGTACTTC. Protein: CASIGAPNYDEQYF.

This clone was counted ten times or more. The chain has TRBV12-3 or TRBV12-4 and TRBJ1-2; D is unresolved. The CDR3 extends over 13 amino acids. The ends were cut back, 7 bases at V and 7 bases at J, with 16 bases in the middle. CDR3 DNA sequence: TGTGCCAGCATTAACCGGCGGGGATCTGGCTACACCTTC. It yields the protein CASINRRGSGYTF.

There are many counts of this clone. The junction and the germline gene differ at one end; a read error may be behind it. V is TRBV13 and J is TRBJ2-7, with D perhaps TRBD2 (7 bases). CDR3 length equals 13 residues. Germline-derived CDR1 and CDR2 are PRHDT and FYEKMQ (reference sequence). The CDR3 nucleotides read TGTGCCAGCAGCCCGGCGGGGGCCTACGGGCAGTACTTC. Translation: CASSPAGAYGQYF.

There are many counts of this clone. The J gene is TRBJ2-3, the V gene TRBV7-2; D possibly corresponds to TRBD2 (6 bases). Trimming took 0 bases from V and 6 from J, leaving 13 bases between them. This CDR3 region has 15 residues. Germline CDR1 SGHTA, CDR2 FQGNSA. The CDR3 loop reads CASSLAGSGVDTQYF. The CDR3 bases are TGTGCCAGCAGCTTAGCGGGTAGCGGAGTGGATACGCAGTATTTT.

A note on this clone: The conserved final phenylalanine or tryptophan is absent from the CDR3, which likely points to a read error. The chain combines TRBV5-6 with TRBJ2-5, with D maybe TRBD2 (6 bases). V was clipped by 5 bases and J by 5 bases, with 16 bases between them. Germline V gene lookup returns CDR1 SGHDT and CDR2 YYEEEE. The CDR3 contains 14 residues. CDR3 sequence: CASRRDGGSETQYL. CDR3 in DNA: TGTGCCAGCAGGCGGGACGGAGGCAGTGAGACCCAGTACTTA.

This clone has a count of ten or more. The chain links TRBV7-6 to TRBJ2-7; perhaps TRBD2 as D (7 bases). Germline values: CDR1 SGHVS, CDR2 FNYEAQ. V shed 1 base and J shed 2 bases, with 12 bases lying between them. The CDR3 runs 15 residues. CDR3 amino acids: CASSLDLGGPYEQYF. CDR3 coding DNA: TGTGCCAGCAGCTTAGACTTGGGGGGGCCCTACGAGCAGTACTTC.

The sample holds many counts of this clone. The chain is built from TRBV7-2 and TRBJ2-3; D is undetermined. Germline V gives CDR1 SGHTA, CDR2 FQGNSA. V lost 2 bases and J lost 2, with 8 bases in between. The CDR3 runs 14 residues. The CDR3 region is CASSLNVATDTQYF. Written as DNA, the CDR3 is TGTGCCAGCAGCTTAAACGTGGCCACAGATACGCAGTATTTT.

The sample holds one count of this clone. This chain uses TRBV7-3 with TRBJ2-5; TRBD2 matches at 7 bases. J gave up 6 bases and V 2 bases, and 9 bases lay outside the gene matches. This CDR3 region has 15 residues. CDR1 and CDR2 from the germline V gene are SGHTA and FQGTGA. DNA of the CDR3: TGTGCCAGCAGCTTATTGGCGGGGGACCGGCAGACCCAGTACTTC. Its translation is CASSLLAGDRQTQYF.

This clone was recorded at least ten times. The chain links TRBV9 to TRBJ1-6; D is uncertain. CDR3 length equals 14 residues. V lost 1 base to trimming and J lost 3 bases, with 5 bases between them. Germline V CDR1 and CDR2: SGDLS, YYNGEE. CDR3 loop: CASSVNYYNSPLHF. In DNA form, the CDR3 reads TGTGCCAGCAGCGTAAACTACTATAATTCACCCCTCCACTTT.

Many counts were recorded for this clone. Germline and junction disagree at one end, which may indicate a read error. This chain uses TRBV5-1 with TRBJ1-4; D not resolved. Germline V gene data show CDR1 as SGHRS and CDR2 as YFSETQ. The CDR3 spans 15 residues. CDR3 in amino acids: CANSLEGTTGEKLFF. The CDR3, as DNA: TGCGCCAACAGCTTGGAAGGAACAACGGGCGAAAAACTGTTTTTT.

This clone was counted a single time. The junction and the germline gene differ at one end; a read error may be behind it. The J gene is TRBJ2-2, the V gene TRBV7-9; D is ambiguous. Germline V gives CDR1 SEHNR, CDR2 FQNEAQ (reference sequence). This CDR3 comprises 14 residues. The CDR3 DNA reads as TGTGCCGAGTGTATCCTACTGAACACCTGGGAGCTGTTTTTT. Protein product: CAECILLNTWELFF.